Listed here is a single T cell receptor (beta chain). Using its own MiXCR run on the RT-PCR reads, TCRdb lists one record per CDR3 protein. The profile covers about 700,000 distinct CDR3 sequences, with around 15% appearing a single time and about 7.4% taken by the ten largest. Trimming removed 2 bases from V and 5 bases from J, with 4 bases in between. CDR3 length: 11 residues. These data originate in a study of response to subunit inactivated influenza vaccine. This TCR was sampled from a man aged 45-60 years who received an inactivated influenza vaccine. The sample in question was PBMCs from blood, obtained roughly 2 weeks before vaccination. The chain uses TRBV12-3 or TRBV12-4 and TRBJ2-7; D ambiguous. CDR3 nucleotides: TGTGCCAGCAGTTTATCAAACGAGCAGTACTTC. The encoded protein is CASSLSNEQYF.